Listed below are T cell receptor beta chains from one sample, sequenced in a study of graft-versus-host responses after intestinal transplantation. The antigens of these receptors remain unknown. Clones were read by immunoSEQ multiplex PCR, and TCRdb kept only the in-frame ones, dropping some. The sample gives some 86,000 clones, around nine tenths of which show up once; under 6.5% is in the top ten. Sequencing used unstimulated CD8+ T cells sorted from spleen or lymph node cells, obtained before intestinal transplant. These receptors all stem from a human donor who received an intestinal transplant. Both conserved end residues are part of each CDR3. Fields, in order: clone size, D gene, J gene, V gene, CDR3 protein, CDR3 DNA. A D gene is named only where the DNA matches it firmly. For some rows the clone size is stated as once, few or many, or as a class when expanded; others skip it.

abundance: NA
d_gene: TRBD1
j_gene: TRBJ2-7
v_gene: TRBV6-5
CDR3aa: CASSPGTGFPYEQYF
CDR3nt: TGTGCCAGCAGTCCCGGGACAGGGTTCCCCTACGAGCAGTACTTC

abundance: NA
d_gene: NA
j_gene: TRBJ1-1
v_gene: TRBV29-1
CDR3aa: CSVGDPSTEAFF
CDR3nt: TGCAGCGTGGGGGACCCATCCACTGAAGCTTTCTTT

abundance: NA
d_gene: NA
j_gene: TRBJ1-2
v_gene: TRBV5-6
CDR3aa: CASSQAGNYGYTF
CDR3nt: TGTGCCAGCAGCCAAGCGGGGAACTATGGCTACACCTTC

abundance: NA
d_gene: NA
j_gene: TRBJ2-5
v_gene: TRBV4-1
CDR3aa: CASSPRGRFETQYF
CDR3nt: TGCGCCAGCAGCCCCCGTGGGCGATTTGAGACCCAGTACTTC

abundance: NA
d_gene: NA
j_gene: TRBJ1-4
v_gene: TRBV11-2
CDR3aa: CASSPGERGTNEKLFF
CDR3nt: TGTGCCAGCAGCCCTGGGGAACGGGGGACTAATGAAAAACTGTTTTTT

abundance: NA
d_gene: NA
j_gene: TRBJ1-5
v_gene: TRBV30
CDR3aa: CAWNCEPQHF
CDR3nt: TGTGCCTGGAACTGCGAGCCCCAGCATTTT

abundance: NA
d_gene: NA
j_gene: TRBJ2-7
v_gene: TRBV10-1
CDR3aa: CASSEGMSWDEQYF
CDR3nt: TGCGCCAGCAGTGAAGGAATGTCCTGGGACGAGCAGTACTTC

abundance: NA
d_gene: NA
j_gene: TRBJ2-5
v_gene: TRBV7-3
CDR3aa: CASSPQGFGETQYF
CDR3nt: TGTGCCAGCAGCCCGCAGGGTTTTGGGGAGACCCAGTACTTC

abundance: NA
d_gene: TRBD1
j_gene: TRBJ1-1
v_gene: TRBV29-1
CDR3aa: CSAPDRATTEAFF
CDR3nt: TGCAGCGCCCCGGACAGGGCTACCACTGAAGCTTTCTTT

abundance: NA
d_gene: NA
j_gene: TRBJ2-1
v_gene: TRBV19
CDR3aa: CASSEESNSYNEQFF
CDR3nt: TGTGCCAGTAGTGAAGAATCTAACTCCTACAATGAGCAGTTCTTC

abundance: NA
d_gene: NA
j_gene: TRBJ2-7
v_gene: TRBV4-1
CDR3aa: CASSQEFGGEQYF
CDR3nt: TGCGCCAGCAGCCAAGAGTTTGGAGGGGAGCAGTACTTC

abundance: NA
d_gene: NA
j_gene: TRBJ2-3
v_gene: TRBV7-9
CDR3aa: CASSGGIVRSTDTQYF
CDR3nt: TGTGCCAGCAGCGGGGGCATCGTTCGGAGCACAGATACGCAGTATTTT

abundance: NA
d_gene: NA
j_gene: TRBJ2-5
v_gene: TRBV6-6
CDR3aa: CASSYLHSQETQYF
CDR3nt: TGTGCCAGCAGTTACTTGCACAGCCAAGAGACCCAGTACTTC

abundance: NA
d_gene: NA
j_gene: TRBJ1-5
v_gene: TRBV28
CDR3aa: CASSKVLGGDQPQHF
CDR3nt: TGTGCCAGCAGTAAAGTGCTCGGGGGGGATCAGCCCCAGCATTTT

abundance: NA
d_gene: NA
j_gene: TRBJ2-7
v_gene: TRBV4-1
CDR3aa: CASSPTSDGSYEQYF
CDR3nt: TGCGCCAGCAGCCCAACATCGGACGGATCCTACGAGCAGTACTTC

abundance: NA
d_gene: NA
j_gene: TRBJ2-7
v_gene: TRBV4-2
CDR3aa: CASSQVVTAYEQYF
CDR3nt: TGTGCCAGCAGCCAAGTGGTTACAGCCTACGAGCAGTACTTC

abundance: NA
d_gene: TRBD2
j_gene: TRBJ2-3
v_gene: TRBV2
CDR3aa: CASSARLGLAGGGTDTQYF
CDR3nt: TGTGCCAGCAGTGCCCGCCTAGGGCTAGCGGGAGGAGGCACAGATACGCAGTATTTT

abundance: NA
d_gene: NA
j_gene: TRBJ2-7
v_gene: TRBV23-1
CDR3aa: CASSQSETLALAFREQYF
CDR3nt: TGCGCCAGCAGTCAATCGGAGACCTTGGCACTAGCTTTTCGGGAGCAGTACTTC

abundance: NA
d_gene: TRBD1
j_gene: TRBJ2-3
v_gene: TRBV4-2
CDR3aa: CASSQSGQGATDTQYF
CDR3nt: TGTGCCAGCAGCCAATCTGGACAGGGGGCAACAGATACGCAGTATTTT

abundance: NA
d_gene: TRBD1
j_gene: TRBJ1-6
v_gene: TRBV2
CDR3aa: CASSGDRDSYNSPLHF
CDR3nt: TGTGCCAGCAGCGGGGACAGGGACTCCTATAATTCACCCCTCCACTTT

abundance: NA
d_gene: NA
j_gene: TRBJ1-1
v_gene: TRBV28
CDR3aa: CASSLDQDMMNTEAFF
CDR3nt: TGTGCCAGCAGTTTAGATCAGGACATGATGAACACTGAAGCTTTCTTT

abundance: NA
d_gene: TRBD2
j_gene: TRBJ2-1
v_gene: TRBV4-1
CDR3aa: CASSQETGTTYNEQFF
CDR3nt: TGCGCCAGCAGCCAAGAAACCGGGACTACCTACAATGAGCAGTTCTTC

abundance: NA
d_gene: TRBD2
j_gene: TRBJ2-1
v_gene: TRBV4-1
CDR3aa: CASSQVWRGGSYNEQFF
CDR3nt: TGCGCCAGCAGCCAAGTTTGGCGGGGGGGTTCCTACAATGAGCAGTTCTTC

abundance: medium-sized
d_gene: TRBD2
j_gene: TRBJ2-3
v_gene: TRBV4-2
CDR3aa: CASSQRAGEITDTQYF
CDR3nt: TGTGCCAGCAGCCAACGAGCGGGAGAAATAACAGATACGCAGTATTTT

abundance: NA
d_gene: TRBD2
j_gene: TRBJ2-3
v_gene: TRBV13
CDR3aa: CASSLAPSGFTDTQYF
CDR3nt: TGTGCCAGCAGCTTAGCTCCTAGCGGATTCACAGATACGCAGTATTTT

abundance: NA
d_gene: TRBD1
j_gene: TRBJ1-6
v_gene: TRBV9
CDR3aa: CASSATGQGYNSPLHF
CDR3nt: TGTGCCAGCAGCGCCACCGGACAGGGCTATAATTCACCCCTCCACTTT

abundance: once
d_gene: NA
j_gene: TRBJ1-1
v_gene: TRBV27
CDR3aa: CASSLIGPGATEAFF
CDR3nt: TGTGCCAGCAGTTTAATTGGGCCGGGGGCGACTGAAGCTTTCTTT

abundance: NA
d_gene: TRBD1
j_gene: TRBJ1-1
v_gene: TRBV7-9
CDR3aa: CASSPLGQGWRTEAFF
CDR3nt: TGTGCCAGCAGCCCCCTCGGACAGGGTTGGAGAACTGAAGCTTTCTTT

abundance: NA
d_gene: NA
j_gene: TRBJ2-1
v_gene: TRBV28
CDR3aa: CASSFWYYNEQFF
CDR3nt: TGTGCCAGCAGTTTCTGGTATTACAATGAGCAGTTCTTC

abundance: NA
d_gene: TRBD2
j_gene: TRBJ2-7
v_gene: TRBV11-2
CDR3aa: CASSLVAGAYEQYF
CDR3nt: TGTGCCAGCAGCTTAGTCGCGGGAGCCTACGAGCAGTACTTC

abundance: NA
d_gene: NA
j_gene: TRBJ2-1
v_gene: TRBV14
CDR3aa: CASSHNEQFF
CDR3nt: TGTGCCAGCAGCCACAATGAGCAGTTCTTC

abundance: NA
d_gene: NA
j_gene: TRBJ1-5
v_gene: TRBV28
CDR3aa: CASRLTGISNQPQHF
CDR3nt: TGTGCCAGCAGGCTAACAGGAATTAGCAATCAGCCCCAGCATTTT

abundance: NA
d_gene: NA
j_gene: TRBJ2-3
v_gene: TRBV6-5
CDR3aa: CASSYSYGEDTQYF
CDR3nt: TGTGCCAGCAGTTACTCCTACGGGGAAGATACGCAGTATTTT

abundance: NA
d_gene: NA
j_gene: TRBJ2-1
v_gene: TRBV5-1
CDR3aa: CASSSERQGTYNEQFF
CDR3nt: TGCGCCAGCAGCTCGGAACGTCAGGGGACCTACAATGAGCAGTTCTTC

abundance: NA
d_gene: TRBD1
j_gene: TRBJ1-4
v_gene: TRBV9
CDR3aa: CASSVETGEATNEKLFF
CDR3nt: TGTGCCAGCAGCGTAGAGACAGGGGAGGCAACTAATGAAAAACTGTTTTTT

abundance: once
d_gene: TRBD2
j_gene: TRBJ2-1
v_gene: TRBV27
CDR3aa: CASSLFGREVKDEQFF
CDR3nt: TGTGCCAGCAGTTTATTTGGGCGGGAGGTCAAGGATGAGCAGTTCTTC

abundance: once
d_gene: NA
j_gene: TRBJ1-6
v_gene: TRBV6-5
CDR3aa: CASSWDTYNSPLHF
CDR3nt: TGTGCCAGCAGTTGGGACACCTATAATTCACCCCTCCACTTT

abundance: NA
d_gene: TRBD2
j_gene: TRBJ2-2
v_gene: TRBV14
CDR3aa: CASSPLAGDTGELFF
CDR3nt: TGTGCCAGCAGCCCACTAGCGGGCGACACCGGGGAGCTGTTTTTT

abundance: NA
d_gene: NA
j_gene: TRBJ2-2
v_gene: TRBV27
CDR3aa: CASSLMGTGELFF
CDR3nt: TGTGCCAGCAGTTTAATGGGCACCGGGGAGCTGTTTTTT

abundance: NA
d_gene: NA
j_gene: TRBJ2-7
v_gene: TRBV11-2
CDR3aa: CASSPGTLISYEQYF
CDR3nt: TGTGCCAGCAGCCCCGGGACACTAATTTCCTACGAGCAGTACTTC

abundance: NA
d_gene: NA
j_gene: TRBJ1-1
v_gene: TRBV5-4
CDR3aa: CASSLEGTNTEAFF
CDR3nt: TGTGCCAGCAGCTTGGAAGGGACGAACACTGAAGCTTTCTTT

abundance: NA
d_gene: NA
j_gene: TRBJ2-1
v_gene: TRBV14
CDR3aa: CASSQGVEQFF
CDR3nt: TGTGCCAGCAGCCAAGGGGTTGAGCAGTTCTTC

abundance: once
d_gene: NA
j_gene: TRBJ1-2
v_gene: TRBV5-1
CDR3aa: CASSLDLGSNYGYTF
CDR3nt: TGCGCCAGCAGCTTGGACCTCGGCTCTAACTATGGCTACACCTTC

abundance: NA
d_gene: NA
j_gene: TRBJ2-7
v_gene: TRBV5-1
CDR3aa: CASSLRWFLGSRYEQYF
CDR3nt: TGCGCCAGCAGCTTACGGTGGTTTCTTGGAAGCCGGTACGAGCAGTACTTC

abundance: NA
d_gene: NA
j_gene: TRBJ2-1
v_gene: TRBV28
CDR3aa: CASSSEGGEQFF
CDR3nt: TGTGCCAGCAGTTCCGAGGGGGGTGAGCAGTTCTTC

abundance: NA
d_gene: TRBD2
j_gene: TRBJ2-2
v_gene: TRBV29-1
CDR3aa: CSVEDGAGATTGELFF
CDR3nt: TGCAGCGTTGAAGACGGGGCGGGAGCTACCACCGGGGAGCTGTTTTTT

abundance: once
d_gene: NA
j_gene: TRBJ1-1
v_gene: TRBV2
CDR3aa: CASSEGLPGHLNTEAFF
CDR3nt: TGTGCCAGCAGTGAGGGCCTCCCGGGACACCTGAACACTGAAGCTTTCTTT

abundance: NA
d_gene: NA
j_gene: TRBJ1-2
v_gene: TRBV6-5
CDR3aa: CASTPRAGYGYTF
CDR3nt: TGTGCCAGCACTCCCAGGGCTGGCTATGGCTACACCTTC